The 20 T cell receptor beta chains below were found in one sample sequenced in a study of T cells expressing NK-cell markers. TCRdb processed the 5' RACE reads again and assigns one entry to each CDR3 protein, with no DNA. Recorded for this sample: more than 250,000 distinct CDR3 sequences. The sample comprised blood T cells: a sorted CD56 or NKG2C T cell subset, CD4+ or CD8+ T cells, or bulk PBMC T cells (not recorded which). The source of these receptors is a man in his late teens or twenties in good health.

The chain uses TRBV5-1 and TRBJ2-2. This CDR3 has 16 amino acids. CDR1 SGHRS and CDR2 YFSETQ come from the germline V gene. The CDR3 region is CASSLRVAENTGELFF.

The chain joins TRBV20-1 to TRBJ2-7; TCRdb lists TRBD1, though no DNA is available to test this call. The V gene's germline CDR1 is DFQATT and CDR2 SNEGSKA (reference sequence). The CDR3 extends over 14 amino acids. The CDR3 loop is CSARRTVSNIEQYF.

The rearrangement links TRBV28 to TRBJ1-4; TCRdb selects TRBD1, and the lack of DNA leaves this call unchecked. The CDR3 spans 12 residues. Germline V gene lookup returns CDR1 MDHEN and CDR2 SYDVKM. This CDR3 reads CASSLTGVTLFF.

CDR3 amino acids: CASGEIAGDFYNEQFF. This chain links TRBV28 with TRBJ2-1; TCRdb returns TRBD2, unconfirmable since there is no DNA. CDR3 size: 16 residues. CDR1 and CDR2 from the germline V gene are MDHEN and SYDVKM.

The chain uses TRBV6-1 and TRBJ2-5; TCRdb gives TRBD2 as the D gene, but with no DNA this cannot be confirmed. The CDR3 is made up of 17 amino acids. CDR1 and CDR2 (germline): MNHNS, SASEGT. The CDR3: CASRNTRLAGVWETQYF.

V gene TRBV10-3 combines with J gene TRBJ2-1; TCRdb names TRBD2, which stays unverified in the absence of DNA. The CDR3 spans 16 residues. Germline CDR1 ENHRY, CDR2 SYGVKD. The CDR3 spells CAISERSGSSYNEQFF.

The chain's CDR3 is CASTQTSATDTQYF. The J gene is TRBJ2-3, the V gene TRBV9; TCRdb's assignment of TRBD2 cannot be checked, as there is no DNA. This CDR3 comprises 14 residues. Germline lookup yields CDR1 SGDLS and CDR2 YYNGEE.

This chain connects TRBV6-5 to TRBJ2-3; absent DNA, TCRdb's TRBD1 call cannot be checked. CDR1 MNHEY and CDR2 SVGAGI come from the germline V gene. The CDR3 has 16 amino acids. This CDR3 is CASSYSPEGARDTQYF.

The CDR3 is CASSATVSGANVLTF. V gene TRBV18 combines with J gene TRBJ2-6. CDR3 length: 15 amino acids. Germline V gene data show CDR1 as KGHSH and CDR2 as LQKENI.

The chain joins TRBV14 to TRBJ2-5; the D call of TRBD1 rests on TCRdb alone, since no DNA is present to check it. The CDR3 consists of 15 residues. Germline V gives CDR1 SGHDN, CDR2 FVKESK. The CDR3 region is CASSQIAWGQETQYF. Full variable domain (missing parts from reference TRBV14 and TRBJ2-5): EAGVTQFPSHSVIEKGQTVTLRCDPISGHDNLYWYRRVMGKEIKFLLHFVKESKQDESGMPNNRFLAERTGGTYSTLKVQPAELEDSGVYFCASSQIAWGQETQYFGPGTRLLVL.

This chain's CDR3 is CASSFVRGLNTEAFF. This rearrangement joins TRBV12-3 or TRBV12-4 to TRBJ1-1. The length of the CDR3 is 15 residues.

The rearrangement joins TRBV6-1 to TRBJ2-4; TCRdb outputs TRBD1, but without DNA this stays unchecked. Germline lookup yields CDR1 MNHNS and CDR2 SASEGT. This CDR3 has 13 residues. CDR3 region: CASGLDRTRAQYF.

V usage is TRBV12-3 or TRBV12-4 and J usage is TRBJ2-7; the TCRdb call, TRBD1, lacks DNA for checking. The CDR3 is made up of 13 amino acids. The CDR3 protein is CATKQGGGYEQYF.

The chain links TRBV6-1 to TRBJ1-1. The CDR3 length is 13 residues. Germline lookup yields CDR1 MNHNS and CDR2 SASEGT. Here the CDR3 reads CASREASGTEAFF.

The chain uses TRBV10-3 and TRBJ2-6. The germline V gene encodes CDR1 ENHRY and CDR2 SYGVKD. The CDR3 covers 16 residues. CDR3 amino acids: CAISESLGPGANVLTF.

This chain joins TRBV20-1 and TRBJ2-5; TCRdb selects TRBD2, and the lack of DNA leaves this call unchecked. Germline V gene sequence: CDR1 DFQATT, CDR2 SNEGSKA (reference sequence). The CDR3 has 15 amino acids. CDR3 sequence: CSAHLSGRRQETQYF.

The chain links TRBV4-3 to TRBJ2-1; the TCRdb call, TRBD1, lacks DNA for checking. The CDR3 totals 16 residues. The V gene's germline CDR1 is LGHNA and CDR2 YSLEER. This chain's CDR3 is CASSQGDRGSYNEQFF.

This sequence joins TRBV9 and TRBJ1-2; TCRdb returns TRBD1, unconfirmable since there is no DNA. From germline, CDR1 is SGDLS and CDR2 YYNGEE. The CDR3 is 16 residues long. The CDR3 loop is CASSAALGRDNYGYTF.

CDR3 region: CASSPGTRVQETQYF. The J gene is TRBJ2-5, the V gene TRBV18; TCRdb outputs TRBD2, but without DNA this stays unchecked. Germline CDR1 reads KGHSH; CDR2 reads LQKENI. This CDR3 region has 15 residues.

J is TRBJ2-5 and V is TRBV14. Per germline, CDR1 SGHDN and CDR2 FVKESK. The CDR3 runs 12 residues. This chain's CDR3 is CASSQASKTQYF.